This entry describes one TCR beta chain. Its antigen is not identified. The naive CD8 population came from CD45RO-negative cells selected for CCR7, without terminally differentiated effector memory CD45RA+ cells. This entry comes from a study of shared clonotypes between healthy human individuals. In the study overall: The composition of the donors was a couple of women and a few men aged 18 to 49.

Repertoires were generated with immunoSEQ multiplex PCR, while TCRdb's copy carries only in-frame clones and drops some. The sample has more than 2 million clones, roughly 95% seen once. Trimming removed 6 bases from V and 5 bases from J; junction bases left unmatched: 9. The germline V gene has CDR1 MNHNS and CDR2 SASEGT. The CDR3 covers 15 residues. The study, taken as a whole, reports: In contrast to clonotypes shared by all four donors, non-shared clonotypes had lower generation probabilities. Despite large depth, sorted-subset datasets appeared incompletely sequenced.

The chain couples TRBV6-1 to TRBJ2-7, with 11 bases identical to TRBD2. Specimen: naive CD8+ T cells from PBMCs. The TCR originated in a man between 18 and 35 years old in good health. Some clones in this sample may be carry-over from other donors' samples. CDR3: CASSDLAGGRDEQYF. In DNA form, the CDR3 reads TGTGCCAGCAGCGATTTAGCGGGAGGGCGCGACGAGCAGTACTTC.